This T cell receptor (beta chain) was identified during a study of cytotoxic CD8 clonotypes in ibrutinib-treated CLL. On the study more broadly: On average, more than 85,000 productive rearrangements and 260,000 or so productive templates per sample.

General study findings and limits: Ibrutinib response saw clonality rise, and progression saw it return toward baseline. Treatment left the uncommon public clonotypes either contracted or stable in frequency.

Note on this clone: The target antigen is unknown.

The CDR3 covers 12 residues. V was cut by 4 bases and J by 7 bases, with 11 bases left in between. Germline CDR1 SGHKS, CDR2 YYEKEE (reference sequence). Investigators sought sequencing depths of between 1 in 200,000 and 1 in 1 million T cells. TCRdb's copy holds only in-frame clones and misses some; the assay was immunoSEQ multiplex PCR. The table records 270,000 or so clones, approximately 76% of them present only once. Sequenced here: PBMCs, sampled at disease progression, from a patient treated with ibrutinib. The source of this sequence is a human donor with chronic lymphocytic leukemia. V and J are TRBV5-5 and TRBJ1-2, with D unresolved. CDR3 in DNA: TGTGCCAGCAGCCTCGGACGGCGTGGCTACACCTTC. Its protein is CASSLGRRGYTF.